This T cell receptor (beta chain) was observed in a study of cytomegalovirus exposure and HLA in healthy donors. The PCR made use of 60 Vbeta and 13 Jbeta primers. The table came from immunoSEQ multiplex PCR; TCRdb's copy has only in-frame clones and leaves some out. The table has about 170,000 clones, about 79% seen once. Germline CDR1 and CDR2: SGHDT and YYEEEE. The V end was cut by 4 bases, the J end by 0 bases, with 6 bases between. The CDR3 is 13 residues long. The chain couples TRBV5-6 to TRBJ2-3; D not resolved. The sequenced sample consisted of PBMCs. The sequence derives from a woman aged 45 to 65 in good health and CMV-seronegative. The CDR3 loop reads CASSPLSTDTQYF. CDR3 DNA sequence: TGTGCCAGCAGCCCACTGAGCACAGATACGCAGTATTTT.